This T cell receptor (beta chain) emerged from a study of T cell responses to AZD1222 COVID-19 vaccine. General observations from the study: Baseline serostatus was positive in only 5 to 7 AZD1222 recipients. Per reports, nearly half of all spike-specific TCRs target regions that are unmutated in variants. Repertoire collection took place solely once the T cell response had peaked. Females made up more of the donors, who were largely white British, and clonal diversity may have come out too low.

As for this clone: Its antigen is not known.

The data were produced by immunoSEQ multiplex PCR, yet TCRdb's version contains in-frame clones alone and is incomplete. Altogether approximately 100,000 clones are present, roughly nine tenths being singletons, with the ten largest covering 0.95% to 1.5%. V gave up 2 bases and J gave up 10 bases, with 8 bases separating them. This CDR3 spans 11 amino acids. Per germline, CDR1 MNHEY and CDR2 SVGEGT. This chain uses TRBV6-2 or TRBV6-3 with TRBJ1-1, with D unresolved. Sequencing was performed on peripheral blood, taken on day 0 of AZD1222 vaccination. The TCR was taken from an adult in good health. The CDR3 DNA reads as TGTGCCAGCAGTTACCAAAGCGGAGCTTTCTTT. It codes for CASSYQSGAFF.